What follows are 29 T cell receptor beta chains derived from one specimen sequenced in a study of shared clonotypes between healthy human individuals. Assay used: immunoSEQ multiplex PCR; TCRdb lists only in-frame clones, some missing. The table includes fewer than 3 million clones, 85% to 95% detected once. Sequenced input: naive CD4+ T cells from PBMCs. Subset denoted: CD45RA+ positively selected. Source of these receptors: a man aged 18 to 35 in good health. Some clones in this sample may be carry-over from other donors' samples.

This chain uses TRBV30 with TRBJ2-7, with TRBD1 matching 11 bases. With 3 bases clipped from V and 4 bases from J, the junction kept 5 bases outside the gene matches. CDR1 is GTSNPN and CDR2 is SVGIG in the germline V gene (reference sequence). The CDR3 is made up of 14 amino acids. The CDR3 here is CAWRDRGLRYEQYF. CDR3 DNA: TGTGCCTGGAGGGACAGGGGGCTTAGGTACGAGCAGTACTTC.

V gene TRBV5-5 combines with J gene TRBJ1-5; D perhaps matches TRBD1 (5 bases). This CDR3 region has 15 residues. Germline CDR1 and CDR2: SGHKS and YYEKEE (reference sequence). V was cut by 0 bases and J by 5 bases, with 12 bases left in between. CDR3 loop: CASSLAPTEYQPQHF. The CDR3 DNA is TGTGCCAGCAGCTTGGCCCCGACAGAATATCAGCCCCAGCATTTT.

The chain recombines TRBV28 with TRBJ1-1, with TRBD1 as a possible D gene (5 bases). V was cut by 10 bases and J by 10 bases, with 22 bases left in between. The length of the CDR3 is 13 residues. Per germline, CDR1 MDHEN and CDR2 SYDVKM. CDR3 coding DNA: TGTGCCATTGGGTTTAGGGCGGGGGTTGCAGCTTTCTTT. It encodes CAIGFRAGVAAFF.

The chain employs TRBV9 and TRBJ2-3; 10 nucleotides line up with TRBD2. Germline V lookup: CDR1 SGDLS, CDR2 YYNGEE. CDR3 length: 17 residues. Losses at the gene ends were 0 bases for V and 4 bases for J; bases not matched to a gene: 8. DNA of the CDR3: TGTGCCAGCAGCGTAGGATCCCTAGCGGGAGATCCAGATACGCAGTATTTT. Translated, it gives CASSVGSLAGDPDTQYF.

There are a few counts of this clone. The rearrangement joins TRBV2 to TRBJ2-7; D is unclear. This CDR3 spans 12 amino acids. Trimming stripped 6 bases from V and 7 bases from J, with 13 bases between. The V gene's germline CDR1 is SNHLY and CDR2 FYNNEI. The CDR3 DNA follows: TGTGCCAGCAGCTACTCTTCTACAGAGCAGTACTTC. This gives the protein CASSYSSTEQYF.

The V call is TRBV28, the J call TRBJ1-2, with D perhaps TRBD1 (5 bases). Germline V gives CDR1 MDHEN, CDR2 SYDVKM. V lost 0 bases, J lost 8 bases, and 16 bases lay in between. This CDR3 is 15 amino acids long. Written as DNA, the CDR3 is TGTGCCAGCAGTTTATGGGAGACGGGGGTTGACGGCTACACCTTC. Translated: CASSLWETGVDGYTF.

Comments on this clone: Different DNA sequences within this sample yield the same CDR3. The genes are TRBV5-1 and TRBJ2-5, with D possibly TRBD2 on 5 matching bases. The germline CDR1 and CDR2 sequences are SGHRS and YFSETQ. This CDR3 has 15 residues. Trimming pared 0 bases from V and 0 bases from J, leaving 9 bases between. CDR3 nucleotide sequence: TGCGCCAGCAGCTTGGTTGCCGGGAACCAAGAGACCCAGTACTTC. Protein sequence: CASSLVAGNQETQYF.

CDR3 protein: CASRRETGQSYEQYF. The CDR3 DNA is TGTGCCAGCAGGCGAGAAACGGGACAGTCCTACGAGCAGTACTTC. The genes are TRBV28 and TRBJ2-7; 7 nucleotides line up with TRBD1. V dropped 6 bases and J dropped 1; count of bases not matched to a gene: 9. This CDR3 has 15 residues. The germline gives CDR1 MDHEN, CDR2 SYDVKM.

Worth noting for this clone: This CDR3 is also generated by other DNA sequences in the sample. The chain combines TRBV19 with TRBJ2-5, with 13 nucleotides matching TRBD2. The J segment lost 4 bases and the V segment lost 3 bases, leaving 2 bases of the junction unmatched. The CDR3 runs 15 residues. Germline CDR1 is LNHDA and CDR2 is SQIVND (reference sequence). The CDR3 nucleotides read TGTGCCAGTAGTATCGGACTAGCGGGAGTAGAGACCCAGTACTTC. Amino acids: CASSIGLAGVETQYF.

This sequence joins TRBV28 and TRBJ1-5; D unclear. The ends were cut back, 4 bases at V and 4 bases at J, with 11 bases in the middle. The CDR3 loop spans 14 amino acids. Germline CDR1 reads MDHEN; CDR2 reads SYDVKM. CDR3 DNA: TGTGCCAGCAGTTCCGGACCCATGAATCAGCCCCAGCATTTT. Its translation is CASSSGPMNQPQHF.

The chain has TRBV5-1 and TRBJ1-3; possibly TRBD1 for D (5 bases). The CDR3 runs to 14 residues. V lost 0 bases and J 2 bases, leaving 6 bases between the germline ends. The V gene's germline CDR1 is SGHRS and CDR2 YFSETQ. CDR3 coding DNA: TGCGCCAGCAGCTTGGACAGGCCTGGAAACACCATATATTTT. Encoded protein: CASSLDRPGNTIYF.

The chain is built from TRBV11-2 and TRBJ1-1; D call uncertain. The CDR3 contains 15 residues. Per germline, CDR1 SGHAT and CDR2 FQNNGV. The V end was cut by 5 bases, the J end by 1 base, with 14 bases between. This chain's CDR3 is CASSALGGANTEAFF. The CDR3 DNA is TGTGCCAGCAGCGCACTCGGTGGAGCGAACACTGAAGCTTTCTTT.

V gene TRBV4-3 combines with J gene TRBJ1-2, with 9 bases matching TRBD1. The germline V gene encodes CDR1 LGHNA and CDR2 YSLEER. The CDR3 is 16 residues long. The V and J ends lost 0 bases and 7 bases, in that order; junction bases with no gene match: 9. The CDR3 DNA is TGCGCCAGCAGCCAAGATGCCCTGGGACAGGGAGGTGGCTACACCTTC. It encodes CASSQDALGQGGGYTF.

This clone was counted a few times. This chain links TRBV7-9 with TRBJ1-1, with 7 bases fitting TRBD1. The length of the CDR3 is 13 residues. In germline, CDR1 is SEHNR, CDR2 FQNEAQ (reference sequence). Here the CDR3 reads CASDRVANTEAFF. The CDR3 bases are TGTGCAAGTGACAGGGTGGCGAACACTGAAGCTTTCTTT.

The V and J genes are TRBV5-1 and TRBJ1-1; tentatively, D is TRBD1 (5 bases). The CDR3 runs 15 residues. V was cut by 4 bases and J by 0 bases, with 13 bases left in between. Germline CDR1 reads SGHRS; CDR2 reads YFSETQ. CDR3 nucleotides: TGCGCCAGCAGCCAAGGGGACCAAATGAACACTGAAGCTTTCTTT. It yields the protein CASSQGDQMNTEAFF.

A single count supports this clone. This CDR3 is also generated by other DNA sequences in the sample. The chain couples TRBV28 to TRBJ1-2; D gene uncertain. The ends were cut back, 1 base at V and 8 bases at J, with 8 bases in the middle. Germline V gene sequence: CDR1 MDHEN, CDR2 SYDVKM. The CDR3 extends over 12 amino acids. The CDR3, as DNA: TGTGCCAGCAGTTTATTTCCCGGCGGCTACACCTTC. Its translation is CASSLFPGGYTF.

This chain uses TRBV5-6 with TRBJ1-1, with D possibly matching TRBD1 (5 bases). The V gene's germline CDR1 is SGHDT and CDR2 YYEEEE. The CDR3 length is 13 residues. Trimming left V 3 bases short and J 6 bases short, with 12 bases between. CDR3 sequence reads: CASSSEGIPEAFF. CDR3 bases: TGTGCCAGCAGCTCAGAGGGGATCCCTGAAGCTTTCTTT.

This clone was counted a few times. V usage is TRBV9 and J usage is TRBJ1-1; TRBD1 is a possible D gene (5 bases). Per the germline V gene, CDR1 is SGDLS and CDR2 is YYNGEE. Between the trimmed V and J ends, which lost 0 bases and 8 bases, there was a span of 17 bases. CDR3 size: 15 residues. The CDR3 loop is CASSVVSGGYEEAFF. CDR3 sequence (DNA): TGTGCCAGCAGCGTAGTGTCGGGGGGGTACGAGGAAGCTTTCTTT.

This CDR3 reads CASRDTSTGELFF. CDR3 in DNA: TGCGCCAGCAGGGATACAAGTACCGGGGAGCTGTTTTTT. The chain uses TRBV5-1 and TRBJ2-2; D ambiguous. V was pared by 5 bases and J by 5 bases, with 10 bases between. Germline V gene data show CDR1 as SGHRS and CDR2 as YFSETQ. The CDR3 loop spans 13 amino acids.

With respect to this clone: This specimen includes other DNA sequences encoding the same CDR3. The rearrangement links TRBV6-5 to TRBJ1-2; D not certain. The CDR3 sequence is 13 residues long. V was cut by 6 bases and J by 4 bases, with 12 bases left in between. Germline V gives CDR1 MNHEY, CDR2 SVGAGI. The CDR3 sequence is CASSSRESYGYTF. The CDR3 DNA sequence: TGTGCCAGCAGCAGCCGGGAAAGCTATGGCTACACCTTC.

The chain joins TRBV5-1 to TRBJ1-1; D possibly corresponds to TRBD1 (6 bases). The germline CDR1 and CDR2 sequences are SGHRS and YFSETQ. The CDR3 has 16 amino acids. With 0 bases removed from V and 6 bases from J, the gap between germline ends came to 18 bases. The CDR3 DNA reads TGCGCCAGCAGCTTGGCCTCGGGGGCAGGGATCTCTGAAGCTTTCTTT. Translated, it gives CASSLASGAGISEAFF. The complete variable domain, with remaining parts taken from reference TRBV5-1 and TRBJ1-1, reads KAGVTQTPRYLIKTRGQQVTLSCSPISGHRSVSWYQQTPGQGLQFLFEYFSETQRNKGNFPGRFSGRQFSNSRSEMNVSTLELGDSALYLCASSLASGAGISEAFFGQGTRLTVV.

The J gene is TRBJ1-2, the V gene TRBV4-1; tentative D call: TRBD1 (5 bases). With 0 bases removed from V and 7 bases from J, the gap between germline ends came to 18 bases. The CDR3 runs 16 residues. Germline V gene sequence: CDR1 MGHRA, CDR2 YSYEKL. CDR3 residues: CASSQDARQGAGGYTF. Written as DNA, the CDR3 is TGCGCCAGCAGCCAAGATGCGCGCCAGGGCGCCGGTGGCTACACCTTC.

Only one count was recorded for this clone. The chain recombines TRBV5-1 with TRBJ2-5, with a tentative D call TRBD1 (6 bases). Trimming pared 4 bases from V and 2 bases from J, leaving 12 bases between. This CDR3 spans 14 amino acids. Germline V gene sequence: CDR1 SGHRS, CDR2 YFSETQ. Here the CDR3 reads CASSPTDRQETQYF. In nucleotides, the CDR3 is TGCGCCAGCAGCCCGACGGACAGACAAGAGACCCAGTACTTC.

This rearrangement joins TRBV18 to TRBJ2-7; 9 bases match TRBD1. V lost 4 bases, J lost 5 bases, and 12 bases stayed unmatched. The germline CDR1 and CDR2 sequences are KGHSH and LQKENI. CDR3 length: 16 amino acids. The CDR3 bases are TGTGCCAGCTCACGTCTCACCGGGACAGGGCGGCACGAGCAGTACTTC. It encodes CASSRLTGTGRHEQYF. The full variable domain, completed using reference TRBV18 and TRBJ2-7, is NAGVMQNPRHLVRRRGQEARLRCSPMKGHSHVYWYRQLPEEGLKFMVYLQKENIIDESGMPKERFSAEFPKEGPSILRIQQVVRGDSAAYFCASSRLTGTGRHEQYFGPGTRLTVT.

The chain joins TRBV7-3 to TRBJ2-7; TRBD2 is a possible D gene (5 bases). The length of the CDR3 is 15 residues. The germline V gene has CDR1 SGHTA and CDR2 FQGTGA. V gave up 6 bases and J gave up 0 bases, with 15 bases separating them. The DNA for the CDR3 is TGTGCCAGCAGTAGTCTAGCCTTGGGCTCCTACGAGCAGTACTTC. This codes for CASSSLALGSYEQYF.

The V and J genes are TRBV29-1 and TRBJ2-1; 8 nucleotides line up with TRBD1. Germline-derived CDR1 and CDR2 are SQVTM and ANQGSEA. V shed 4 bases, J shed 9 bases, and the junction held 5 bases outside the gene matches. The length of the CDR3 is 12 residues. The CDR3, as DNA: TGCAGCGTTGCGGCAGGGGGCCTTGAGCAGTTCTTC. This gives the protein CSVAAGGLEQFF.

This chain uses TRBV11-3 with TRBJ2-5, with D perhaps TRBD2 (5 bases). Per germline, CDR1 SGHNT and CDR2 YENEEA. V lost 3 bases to trimming and J lost 7 bases, with 18 bases between them. The CDR3 is 15 amino acids. CDR3 in DNA: TGTGCCAGCAGCTTGAAGGGAAGCGGCGGAGCGACCCAGTACTTC. This codes for CASSLKGSGGATQYF.

The V gene is TRBV5-1, the J gene TRBJ2-1; 12 bases are a match to TRBD1. Germline CDR1 SGHRS, CDR2 YFSETQ. The CDR3 length is 16 residues. V shed 4 bases, J shed 7 bases, and the junction held 9 bases outside the gene matches. CDR3 coding DNA: TGCGCCAGCAGCCAAGGCGGGACAGGGGGCCTGAATGAGCAGTTCTTC. It translates to CASSQGGTGGLNEQFF. The whole variable domain, remainder taken from reference TRBV5-1 and TRBJ2-1, is KAGVTQTPRYLIKTRGQQVTLSCSPISGHRSVSWYQQTPGQGLQFLFEYFSETQRNKGNFPGRFSGRQFSNSRSEMNVSTLELGDSALYLCASSQGGTGGLNEQFFGPGTRLTVL.

The gene calls are TRBV28 and TRBJ2-1; D ambiguous. The V gene's germline CDR1 is MDHEN and CDR2 SYDVKM. CDR3 length equals 11 residues. V lost 2 bases, J lost 10 bases, and 6 bases lay in between. Written as DNA, the CDR3 is TGTGCCAGCAGTTTACAGAGGGAGCAGTTCTTC. Protein sequence: CASSLQREQFF.